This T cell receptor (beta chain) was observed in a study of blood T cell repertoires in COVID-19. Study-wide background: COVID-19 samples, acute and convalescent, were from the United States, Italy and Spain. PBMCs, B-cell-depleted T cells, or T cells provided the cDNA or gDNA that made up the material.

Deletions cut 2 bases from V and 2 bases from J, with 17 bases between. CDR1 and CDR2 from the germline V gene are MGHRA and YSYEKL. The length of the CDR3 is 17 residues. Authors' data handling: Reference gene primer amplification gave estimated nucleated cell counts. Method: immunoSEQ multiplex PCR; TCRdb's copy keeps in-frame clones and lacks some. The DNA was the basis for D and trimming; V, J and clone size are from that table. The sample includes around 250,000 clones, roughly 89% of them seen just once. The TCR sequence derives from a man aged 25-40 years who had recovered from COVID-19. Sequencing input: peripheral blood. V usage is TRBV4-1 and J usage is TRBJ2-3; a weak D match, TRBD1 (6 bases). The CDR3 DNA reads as TGCGCCAGCAGCCAAACCCCAATTGGACAGCACACAGATACGCAGTATTTT. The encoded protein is CASSQTPIGQHTDTQYF.